This T cell receptor (beta chain) was documented in a study of cytotoxic CD8 clonotypes in ibrutinib-treated CLL. General study points: Baseline values of clonality outstripped age-matched healthy donors and followed circulating CD8+ T-cell counts.

Assay used: immunoSEQ multiplex PCR; TCRdb lists only in-frame clones, some missing. The profile covers about 30,000 clones, with around three fifths appearing a single time and 14% taken by the ten largest. V gave up 5 bases and J gave up 0 bases, with 10 bases separating them. The CDR3 totals 14 residues. Germline V gene lookup returns CDR1 SEHNR and CDR2 FQNEAQ (reference sequence). The table lists this clone with a few counts. Its antigen is undetermined. The J gene is TRBJ1-1, the V gene TRBV7-9, with D possibly matching TRBD1 (5 bases). Sequenced material: PBMCs, taken before ibrutinib treatment. The origin of this receptor is a human donor with chronic lymphocytic leukemia. CDR3 in amino acids: CASSPRGMNTEAFF. The CDR3 coding sequence is TGTGCCAGCAGCCCCCGGGGCATGAACACTGAAGCTTTCTTT.